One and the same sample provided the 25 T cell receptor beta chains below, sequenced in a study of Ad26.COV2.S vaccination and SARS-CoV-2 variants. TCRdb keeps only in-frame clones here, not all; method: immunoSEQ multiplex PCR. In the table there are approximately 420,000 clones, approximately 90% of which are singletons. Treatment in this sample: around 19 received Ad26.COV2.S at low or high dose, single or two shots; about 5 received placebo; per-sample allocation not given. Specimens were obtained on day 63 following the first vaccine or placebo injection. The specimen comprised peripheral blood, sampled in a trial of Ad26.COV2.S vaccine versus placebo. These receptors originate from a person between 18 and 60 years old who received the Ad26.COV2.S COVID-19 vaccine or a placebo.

CDR3 DNA sequence: TGTGCCAGCAAAACAGGGGGCTCGCAGGGATGGTATGCTAATGAAAAACTGTTTTTT. It is translated as CASKTGGSQGWYANEKLFF. The V and J genes are TRBV5-6 and TRBJ1-4; TRBD1 agrees at 9 bases. Germline CDR1 reads SGHDT; CDR2 reads YYEEEE. The CDR3 totals 19 residues. V was clipped by 6 bases and J by 3 bases; unmatched bases: 18. Drawing the rest from reference TRBV5-6 and TRBJ1-4, the complete variable domain is DAGVTQSPTHLIKTRGQQVTLRCSPKSGHDTVSWYQQALGQGPQFIFQYYEEEERQRGNFPDRFSGHQFPNYSSELNVNALLLGDSALYLCASKTGGSQGWYANEKLFFGSGTQLSVL.

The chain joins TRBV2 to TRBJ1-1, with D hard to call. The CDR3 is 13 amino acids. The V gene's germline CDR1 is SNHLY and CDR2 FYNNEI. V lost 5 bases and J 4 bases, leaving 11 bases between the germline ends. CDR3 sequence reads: CASSIGRGTEAFF. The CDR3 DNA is TGTGCCAGCAGTATAGGGCGGGGCACTGAAGCTTTCTTT.

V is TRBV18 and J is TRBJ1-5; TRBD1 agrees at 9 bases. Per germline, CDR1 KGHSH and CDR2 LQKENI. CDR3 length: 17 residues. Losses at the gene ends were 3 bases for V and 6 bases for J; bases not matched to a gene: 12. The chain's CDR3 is CASSPNIPGQGSQPQHF. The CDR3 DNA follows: TGTGCCAGCTCACCGAACATACCGGGACAGGGATCTCAGCCCCAGCATTTT. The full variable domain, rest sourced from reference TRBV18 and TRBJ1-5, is NAGVMQNPRHLVRRRGQEARLRCSPMKGHSHVYWYRQLPEEGLKFMVYLQKENIIDESGMPKERFSAEFPKEGPSILRIQQVVRGDSAAYFCASSPNIPGQGSQPQHFGDGTRLSIL.

The CDR3 DNA is TGTGCCAGCAGTGCCCTCCCTCAGATGGGTGAGCAGTTCTTC. Encoded protein: CASSALPQMGEQFF. The chain couples TRBV6-4 to TRBJ2-1; D call uncertain. The V end was cut by 4 bases, the J end by 9 bases, with 16 bases between. Germline V gene sequence: CDR1 MRHNA, CDR2 SNTAGT. The CDR3 runs to 14 residues.

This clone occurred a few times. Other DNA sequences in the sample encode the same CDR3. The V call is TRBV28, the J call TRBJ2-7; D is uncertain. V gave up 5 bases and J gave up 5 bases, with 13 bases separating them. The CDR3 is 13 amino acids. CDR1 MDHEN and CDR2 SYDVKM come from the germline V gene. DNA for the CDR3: TGTGCCAGCAGTCTCTCGGTCGGGCACGAGCAGTACTTC. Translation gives CASSLSVGHEQYF.

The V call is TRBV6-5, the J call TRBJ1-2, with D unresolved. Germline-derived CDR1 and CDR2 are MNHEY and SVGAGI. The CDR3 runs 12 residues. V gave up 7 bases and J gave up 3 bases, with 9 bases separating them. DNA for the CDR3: TGTGCCAGCATTAGACCTTACTATGGCTACACCTTC. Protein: CASIRPYYGYTF.

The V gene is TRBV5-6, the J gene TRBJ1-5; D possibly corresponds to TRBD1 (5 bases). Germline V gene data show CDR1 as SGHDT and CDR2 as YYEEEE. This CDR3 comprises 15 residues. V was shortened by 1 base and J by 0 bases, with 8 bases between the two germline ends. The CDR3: CASSLRGASNQPQHF. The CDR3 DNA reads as TGTGCCAGCAGCTTGAGGGGTGCTAGCAATCAGCCCCAGCATTTT.

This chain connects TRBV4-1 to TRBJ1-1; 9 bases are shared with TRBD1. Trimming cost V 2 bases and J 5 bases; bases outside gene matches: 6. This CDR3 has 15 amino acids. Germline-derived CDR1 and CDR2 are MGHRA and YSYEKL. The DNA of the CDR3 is TGCGCCAGCAGCCAAACCGGGACAGGGTGGACTGAAGCTTTCTTT. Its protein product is CASSQTGTGWTEAFF.

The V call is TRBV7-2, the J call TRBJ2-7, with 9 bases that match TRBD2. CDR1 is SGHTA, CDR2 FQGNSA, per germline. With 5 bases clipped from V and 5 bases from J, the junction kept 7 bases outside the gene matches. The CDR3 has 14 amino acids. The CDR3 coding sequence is TGTGCCAGCAGCCCGGGACTAGCCATCGACGAGCAGTACTTC. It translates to CASSPGLAIDEQYF.

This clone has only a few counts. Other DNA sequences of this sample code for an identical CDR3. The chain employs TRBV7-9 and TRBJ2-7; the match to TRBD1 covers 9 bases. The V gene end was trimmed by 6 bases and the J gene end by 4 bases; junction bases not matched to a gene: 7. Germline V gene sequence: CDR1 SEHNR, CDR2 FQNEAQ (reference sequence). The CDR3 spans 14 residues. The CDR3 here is CASSLPGQGYEQYF. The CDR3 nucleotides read TGTGCCAGCAGTCTTCCGGGACAGGGTTACGAGCAGTACTTC.

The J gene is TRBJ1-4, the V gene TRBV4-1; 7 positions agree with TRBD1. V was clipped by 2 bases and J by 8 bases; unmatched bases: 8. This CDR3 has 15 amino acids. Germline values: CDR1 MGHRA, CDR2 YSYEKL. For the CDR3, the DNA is TGCGCCAGCAGCCAACAGGGGGTAGAGGGGGAAAAACTGTTTTTT. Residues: CASSQQGVEGEKLFF.

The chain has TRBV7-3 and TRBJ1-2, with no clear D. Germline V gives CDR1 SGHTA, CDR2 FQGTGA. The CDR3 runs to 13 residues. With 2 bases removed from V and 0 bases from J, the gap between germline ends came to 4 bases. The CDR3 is CASSLDANYGYTF. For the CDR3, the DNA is TGTGCCAGCAGCTTAGACGCTAACTATGGCTACACCTTC.

In DNA, the CDR3 is TGCAGCGTCCGAGAGGGGAACATTAATGAAAAACTGTTTTTT. It is translated as CSVREGNINEKLFF. This chain joins TRBV29-1 and TRBJ1-4; TRBD1 is a possible D gene (5 bases). The CDR3 runs to 14 residues. The V end lost 6 bases, the J end lost 4 bases, and 15 bases lay between the germline ends. The germline CDR1 and CDR2 sequences are SQVTM and ANQGSEA.

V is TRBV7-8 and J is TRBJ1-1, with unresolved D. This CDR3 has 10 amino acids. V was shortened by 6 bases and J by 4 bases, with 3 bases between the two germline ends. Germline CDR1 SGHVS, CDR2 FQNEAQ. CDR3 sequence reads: CASRGTEAFF. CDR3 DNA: TGTGCCAGCAGAGGCACTGAAGCTTTCTTT. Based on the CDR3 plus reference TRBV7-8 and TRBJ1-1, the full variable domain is GAGVSQSPRYKVAKRGQDVALRCDPISGHVSLFWYQQALGQGPEFLTYFQNEAQLDKSGLPSDRFFAERPEGSVSTLKIQRTQQEDSAVYLCASRGTEAFFGQGTRLTVV.

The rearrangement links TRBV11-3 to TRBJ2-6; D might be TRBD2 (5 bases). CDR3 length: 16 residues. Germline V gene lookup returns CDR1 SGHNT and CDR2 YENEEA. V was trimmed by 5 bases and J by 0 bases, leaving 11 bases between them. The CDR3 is CASSRFGGSGANVLTF. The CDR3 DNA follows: TGTGCCAGCAGCCGCTTTGGAGGCTCTGGGGCCAACGTCCTGACTTTC.

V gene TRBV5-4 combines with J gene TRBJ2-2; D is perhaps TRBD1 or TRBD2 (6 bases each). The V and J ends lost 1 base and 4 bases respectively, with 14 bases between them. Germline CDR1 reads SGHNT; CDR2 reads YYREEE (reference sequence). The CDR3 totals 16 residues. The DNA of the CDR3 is TGTGCCAGCAGCTTGTCGGGGGCCCGAGGCACCGGGGAGCTGTTTTTT. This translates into CASSLSGARGTGELFF.

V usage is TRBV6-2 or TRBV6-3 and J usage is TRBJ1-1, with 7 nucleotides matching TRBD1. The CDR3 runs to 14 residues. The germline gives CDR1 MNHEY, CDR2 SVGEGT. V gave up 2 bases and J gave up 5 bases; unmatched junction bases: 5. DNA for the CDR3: TGTGCCAGCAGTTACCAGGACAGGCGGACTGAAGCTTTCTTT. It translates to CASSYQDRRTEAFF.

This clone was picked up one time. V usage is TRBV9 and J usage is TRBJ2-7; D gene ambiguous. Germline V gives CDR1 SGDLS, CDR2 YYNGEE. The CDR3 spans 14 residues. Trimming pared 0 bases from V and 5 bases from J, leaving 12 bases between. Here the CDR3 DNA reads TGTGCCAGCAGCGTAGACCCCCTCCTGGACGAGCAGTACTTC. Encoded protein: CASSVDPLLDEQYF.

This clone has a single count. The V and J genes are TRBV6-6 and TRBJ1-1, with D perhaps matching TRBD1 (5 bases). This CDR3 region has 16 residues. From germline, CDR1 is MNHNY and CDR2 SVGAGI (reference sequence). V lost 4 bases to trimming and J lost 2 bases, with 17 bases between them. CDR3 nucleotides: TGTGCCAGCAGTTCTAAAAGCCGGGACGAAAACACTGAAGCTTTCTTT. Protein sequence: CASSSKSRDENTEAFF.

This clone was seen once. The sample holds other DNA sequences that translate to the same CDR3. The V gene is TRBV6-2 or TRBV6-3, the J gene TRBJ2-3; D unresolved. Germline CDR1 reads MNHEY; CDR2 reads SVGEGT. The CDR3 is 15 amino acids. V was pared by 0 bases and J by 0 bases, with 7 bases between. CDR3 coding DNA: TGTGCCAGCAGTTACTCCGGACGGAGCACAGATACGCAGTATTTT. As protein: CASSYSGRSTDTQYF.

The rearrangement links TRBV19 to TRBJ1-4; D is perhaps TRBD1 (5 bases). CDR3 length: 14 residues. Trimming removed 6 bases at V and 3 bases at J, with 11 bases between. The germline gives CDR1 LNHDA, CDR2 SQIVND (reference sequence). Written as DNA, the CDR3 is TGTGCCAGTAGCCAGGGACGGGCTAATGAAAAACTGTTTTTT. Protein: CASSQGRANEKLFF.

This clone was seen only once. As DNA, the CDR3 is TGTGCCAGCAGTTACCCAACCTCGGGGGACGGGGAGCTGTTTTTT. Translated: CASSYPTSGDGELFF. The chain links TRBV6-5 to TRBJ2-2, with a possible D match to TRBD2 (6 bases). In germline, CDR1 is MNHEY, CDR2 SVGAGI. The CDR3 is made up of 15 amino acids. The V end was cut by 2 bases, the J end by 7 bases, with 14 bases between.

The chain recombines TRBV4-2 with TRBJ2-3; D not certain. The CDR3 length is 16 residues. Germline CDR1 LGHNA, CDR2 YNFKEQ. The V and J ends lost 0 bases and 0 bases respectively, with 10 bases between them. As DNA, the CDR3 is TGTGCCAGCAGCCAAGAAGGTGAGGAAAGCACAGATACGCAGTATTTT. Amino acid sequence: CASSQEGEESTDTQYF.

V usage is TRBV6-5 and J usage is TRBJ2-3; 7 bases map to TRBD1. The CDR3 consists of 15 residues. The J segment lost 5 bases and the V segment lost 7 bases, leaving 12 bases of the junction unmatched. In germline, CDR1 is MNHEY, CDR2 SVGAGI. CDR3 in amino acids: CASTVGRGRRDTQYF. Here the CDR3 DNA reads TGTGCCAGCACCGTAGGTAGGGGGCGGAGAGATACGCAGTATTTT.

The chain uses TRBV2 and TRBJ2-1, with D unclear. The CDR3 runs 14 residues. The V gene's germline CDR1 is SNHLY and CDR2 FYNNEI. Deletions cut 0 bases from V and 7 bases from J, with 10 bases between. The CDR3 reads CASSEALLENEQFF. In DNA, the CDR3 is TGTGCCAGCAGTGAAGCGCTTCTCGAAAATGAGCAGTTCTTC.